These T cell receptor beta chains were read from a single sample in a study of T cells in Graves' hyperthyroidism and ophthalmopathy. One entry per CDR3 protein, called by TCRdb with MiXCR from the multiplex PCR reads. The table lists hundreds of thousands of distinct CDR3 sequences, under 20% of them singletons. The sample was blood. The receptor set was obtained from a woman aged 45-59 years with Graves' hyperthyroidism that later progressed to Graves' ophthalmopathy. Both conserved end residues are part of each CDR3.

TRBV5-1	15	TRBJ2-6	CASSLWGSGANVLTF
TRBV7-6	15	TRBJ1-1	CASSLGGGVNTEASF
TRBV7-2	16	TRBJ2-5	CASSLARATAQETQYF
TRBV2	14	TRBJ2-3	CASSARVTTDTQYF
TRBV20-1	13	TRBJ2-7	CSATSQGDYEQYF
TRBV7-2	16	TRBJ2-1	CASSPGGAGGYNEQFF
TRBV3-1	15	TRBJ1-3	CASSQSAGTGNTIYF
TRBV5-1	13	TRBJ2-7	CASTYKEGTEQYF
TRBV12-5	21	TRBJ1-3	CASGFGLPGQLITDSGNTIYF
TRBV30	16	TRBJ1-5	CAWSLGAARADQPQHF
TRBV9	15	TRBJ1-5	CASSVTGAVGQPQHF
TRBV19	14	TRBJ1-2	CASSTQGGAHGYTF
TRBV6-5	16	TRBJ1-3	CASNSPRGLSGNTIYF
TRBV7-2	14	TRBJ1-6	CASSPSGYNSPLHF
TRBV6-1	18	TRBJ2-3	CASSDFVGGFENTDTQYF
TRBV12-3/TRBV12-4	15	TRBJ2-1	CASSFVAGGIGEQFF
TRBV3-1	15	TRBJ1-4	CASSQGSGSREKLFF